These 8 T cell receptor beta chains came from one sample sequenced in a study of Graves' ophthalmopathy and Graves' hyperthyroidism. RNA transcripts served as template for amplifying TCR beta CDR3 sequences. RT-PCR with HTBI primers came first, then second-round multiplex PCR. TCRdb re-analysed the multiplex PCR reads in MiXCR, keeping a single row per CDR3 protein. The sample includes some 520,000 distinct CDR3 sequences, approximately 14% of them seen just once. The sequenced sample was blood. These receptors all come from a woman in her 30s with Graves' ophthalmopathy.

This clonotype occurred a few times. The J gene is TRBJ2-5, the V gene TRBV11-2, with TRBD2 as a possible D gene (7 bases). V lost 7 bases and J lost 4, with 16 bases in between. This CDR3 is 14 amino acids long. Germline V lookup: CDR1 SGHAT, CDR2 FQNNGV. CDR3 region: CASTQGGGAETQYF. The CDR3 bases are TGTGCCAGCACCCAAGGGGGGGGGGCAGAGACCCAGTACTTC.

The sample holds many counts of this clonotype. The genes are TRBV30 and TRBJ1-5; D may be TRBD1 (5 bases). V lost 0 bases, J lost 4 bases, and 10 bases lay in between. CDR3 length: 14 amino acids. Germline values: CDR1 GTSNPN, CDR2 SVGIG (reference sequence). For the CDR3, the DNA is TGTGCCTGGAGTGTCGGCAGGGTAAATCAGCCCCAGCATTTT. This codes for CAWSVGRVNQPQHF.

This clonotype was seen repeatedly, ten times or more. J is TRBJ2-5 and V is TRBV24-1; D uncertain. Looked up from germline, CDR1 is KGHDR and CDR2 is SFDVKD. Trimming pared 5 bases from V and 5 bases from J, leaving 8 bases between. The length of the CDR3 is 12 residues. CDR3 DNA: TGTGCCACCAGTGGCCCGCGGGAGACCCAGTACTTC. Protein: CATSGPRETQYF.

This clonotype was found a few times. This sequence joins TRBV25-1 and TRBJ2-4, with D possibly being TRBD1 (5 bases). The CDR3 sequence is 18 residues long. Germline V lookup: CDR1 MGHDK, CDR2 SYGVNS. The V end lost 3 bases, the J end lost 16 bases, and 34 bases lay between the germline ends. CDR3 residues: CASSDSLTGLRGKNIKYF. The CDR3 DNA reads as TGTGCCAGCAGTGACTCTCTGACCGGCCTTAGGGGCAAAAACATTAAATACTTC.

This clonotype was recorded many times. V and J are TRBV20-1 and TRBJ1-5, with a possible D match to TRBD1 (6 bases). With 0 bases removed from V and 6 bases from J, the gap between germline ends came to 18 bases. CDR1 and CDR2 (germline): DFQATT, SNEGSKA (reference sequence). This CDR3 comprises 16 residues. This CDR3 is CSARDFGGGGGQPQHF. The CDR3 bases are TGCAGTGCTAGAGATTTCGGAGGGGGTGGCGGTCAGCCCCAGCATTTT.

This chain uses TRBV4-1 with TRBJ2-2, with 7 bases lining up with TRBD2. CDR3 length: 17 residues. The J segment lost 0 bases and the V segment lost 2 bases, leaving 6 bases of the junction unmatched. Germline-derived CDR1 and CDR2 are MGHRA and YSYEKL. The CDR3 here is CASSQRPLAANTGELFF. The CDR3 bases are TGCGCCAGCAGCCAAAGGCCCCTAGCGGCGAACACCGGGGAGCTGTTTTTT.

This clonotype came up many times. This chain connects TRBV27 to TRBJ1-2, with 8 positions matching TRBD1. Germline values: CDR1 MNHEY, CDR2 SMNVEV (reference sequence). J gave up 2 bases and V 5 bases, and 7 bases lay outside the gene matches. The CDR3 has 15 amino acids. The CDR3 DNA follows: TGTGCCAGCAGTCCCTTCCAGGGGGCGAACTATGGCTACACCTTC. This encodes CASSPFQGANYGYTF.

With regard to this clonotype: The final CDR3 position lacks the conserved phenylalanine or tryptophan, pointing to a likely read error. The V and J genes are TRBV30 and TRBJ1-2; no definite D call. CDR3 size: 11 residues. The germline gives CDR1 GTSNPN, CDR2 SVGIG (reference sequence). V was pared by 4 bases and J by 8 bases, with 11 bases between. The CDR3 region is CAWMEGSGYTV. As DNA, the CDR3 is TGTGCCTGGATGGAAGGGAGCGGCTACACCGTC.